This T cell receptor (beta chain) emerged from a study of Graves' ophthalmopathy and Graves' hyperthyroidism. Findings and limits, study-wide: Sensitivity of over 60% and specificity of less than 75% were achieved by the model that predicted ophthalmopathy progression.

Ophthalmopathy was moderately-to-severely active, CAS at least 3, NOSPECS at least 4, lasting under 3 months. The authors diagnosed from clinical symptoms, serum thyroxine, TRAb, thyroid ultrasound and orbital computed tomography. Trimming shortened V by 8 bases and J by 5 bases, and 21 bases separated the two germline ends. The length of the CDR3 is 15 residues. TCR beta CDR3 regions were amplified from RNA transcripts. A first-round RT-PCR used HTBI primers, followed by a second-round multiplex PCR. TCRdb recomputed calls from the multiplex PCR reads with MiXCR, one row per CDR3 protein. The table has some 210,000 distinct CDR3 sequences, 25% to 30% seen once; the top ten hold about 8.2%. About this clonotype itself: Its antigen remains unknown.

V usage is TRBV12-3 or TRBV12-4 and J usage is TRBJ2-5; a weak D match, TRBD2 (6 bases). Sample: peripheral blood. The clonotype comes from a man aged 45-65 years with Graves' ophthalmopathy. CDR3 region: CASRPSGSRGETQYF. The CDR3 DNA sequence: TGTGCCAGCCGACCCTCAGGGTCTCGGGGGGAGACCCAGTACTTC.